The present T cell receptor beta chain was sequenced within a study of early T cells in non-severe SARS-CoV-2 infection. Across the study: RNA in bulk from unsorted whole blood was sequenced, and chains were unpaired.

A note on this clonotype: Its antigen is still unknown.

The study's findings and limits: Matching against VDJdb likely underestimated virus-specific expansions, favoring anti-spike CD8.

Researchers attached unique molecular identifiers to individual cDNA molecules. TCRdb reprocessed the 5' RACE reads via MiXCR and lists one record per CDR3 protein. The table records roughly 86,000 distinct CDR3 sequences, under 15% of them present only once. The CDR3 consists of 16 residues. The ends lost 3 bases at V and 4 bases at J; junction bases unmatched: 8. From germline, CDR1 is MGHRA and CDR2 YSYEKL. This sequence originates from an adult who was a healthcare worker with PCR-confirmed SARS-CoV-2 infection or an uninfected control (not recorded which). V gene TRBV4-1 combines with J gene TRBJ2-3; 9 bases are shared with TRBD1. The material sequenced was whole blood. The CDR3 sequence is CASSQKGQGSADTQYF. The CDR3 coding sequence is TGCGCCAGCAGCCAGAAAGGACAGGGGAGCGCAGATACGCAGTATTTT.